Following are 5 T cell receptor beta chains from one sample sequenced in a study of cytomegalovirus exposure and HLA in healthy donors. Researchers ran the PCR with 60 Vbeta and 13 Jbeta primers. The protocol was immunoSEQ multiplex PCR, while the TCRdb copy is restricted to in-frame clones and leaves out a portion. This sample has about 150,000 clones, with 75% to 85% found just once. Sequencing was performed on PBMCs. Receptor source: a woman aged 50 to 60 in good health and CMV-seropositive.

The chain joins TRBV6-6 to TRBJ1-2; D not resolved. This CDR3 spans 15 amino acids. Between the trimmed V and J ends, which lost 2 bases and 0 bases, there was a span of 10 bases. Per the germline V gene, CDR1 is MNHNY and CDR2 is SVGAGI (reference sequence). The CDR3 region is CASSYTYTPNYGYTF. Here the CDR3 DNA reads TGTGCCAGCAGTTACACATATACCCCTAACTATGGCTACACCTTC.

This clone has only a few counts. The CDR3 region has the DNA TGTGCCAGCAGCTTCTCGCGGGGGGGCAACGAGCAGTACTTC. This translates into CASSFSRGGNEQYF. This chain uses TRBV5-4 with TRBJ2-7, with 9 bases aligning to TRBD2. The CDR3 runs 14 residues. V dropped 2 bases and J dropped 5; count of bases not matched to a gene: 5. Germline V gene sequence: CDR1 SGHNT, CDR2 YYREEE (reference sequence).

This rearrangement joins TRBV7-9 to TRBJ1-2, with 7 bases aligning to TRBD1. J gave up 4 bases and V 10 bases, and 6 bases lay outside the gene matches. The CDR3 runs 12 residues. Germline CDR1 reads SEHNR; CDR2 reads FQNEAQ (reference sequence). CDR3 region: CATSRDSYGYTF. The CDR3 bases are TGTGCCACCTCTCGGGACAGCTATGGCTACACCTTC.

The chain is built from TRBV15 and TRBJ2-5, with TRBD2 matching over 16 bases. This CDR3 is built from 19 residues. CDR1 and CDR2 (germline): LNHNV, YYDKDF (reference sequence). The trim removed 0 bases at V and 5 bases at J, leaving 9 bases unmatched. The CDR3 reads CATSRDRGLAGGRQETQYF. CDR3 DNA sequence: TGTGCCACCAGCAGAGATCGGGGACTAGCGGGGGGGCGACAGGAGACCCAGTACTTC.

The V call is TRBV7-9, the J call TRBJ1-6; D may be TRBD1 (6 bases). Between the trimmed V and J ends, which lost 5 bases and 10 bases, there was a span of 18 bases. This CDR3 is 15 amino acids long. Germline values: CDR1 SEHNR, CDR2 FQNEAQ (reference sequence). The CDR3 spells CASSASTGLSSPLHF. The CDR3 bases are TGTGCCAGCAGCGCCAGCACAGGGTTGAGCTCACCCCTCCACTTT.